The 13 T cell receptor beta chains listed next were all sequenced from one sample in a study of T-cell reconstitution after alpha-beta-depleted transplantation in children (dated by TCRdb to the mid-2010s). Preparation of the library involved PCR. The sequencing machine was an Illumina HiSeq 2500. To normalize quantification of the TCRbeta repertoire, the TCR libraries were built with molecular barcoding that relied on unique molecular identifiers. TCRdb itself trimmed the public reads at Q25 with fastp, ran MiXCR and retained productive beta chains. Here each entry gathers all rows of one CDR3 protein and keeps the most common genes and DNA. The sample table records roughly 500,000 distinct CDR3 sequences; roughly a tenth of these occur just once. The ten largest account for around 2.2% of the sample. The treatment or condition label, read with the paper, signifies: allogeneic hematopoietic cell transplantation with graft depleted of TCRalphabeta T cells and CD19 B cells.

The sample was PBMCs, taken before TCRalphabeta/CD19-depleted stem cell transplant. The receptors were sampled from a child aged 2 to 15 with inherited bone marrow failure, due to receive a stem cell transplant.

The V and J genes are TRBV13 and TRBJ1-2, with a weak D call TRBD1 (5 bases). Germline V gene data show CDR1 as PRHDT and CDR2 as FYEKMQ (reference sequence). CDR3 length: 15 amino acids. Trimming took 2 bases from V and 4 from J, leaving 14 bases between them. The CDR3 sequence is CASSLWGTEIYGYTF. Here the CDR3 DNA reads TGTGCCAGCAGCTTATGGGGGACGGAAATCTATGGCTACACCTTC.

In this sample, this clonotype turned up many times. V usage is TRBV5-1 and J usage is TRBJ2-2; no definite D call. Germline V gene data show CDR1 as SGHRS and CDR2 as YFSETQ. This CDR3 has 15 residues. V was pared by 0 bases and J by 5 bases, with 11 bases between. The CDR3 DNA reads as TGCGCCAGCAGCTTGGTGGGCGCCTGGACCGGGGAGCTGTTTTTT. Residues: CASSLVGAWTGELFF.

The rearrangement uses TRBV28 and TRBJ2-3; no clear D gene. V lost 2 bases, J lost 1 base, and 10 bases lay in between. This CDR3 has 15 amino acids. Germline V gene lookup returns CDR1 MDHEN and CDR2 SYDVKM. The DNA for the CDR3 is TGTGCCAGCAGTTTAATAGATGTGGGCACAGATACGCAGTATTTT. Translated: CASSLIDVGTDTQYF. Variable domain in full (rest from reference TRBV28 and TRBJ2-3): DVKVTQSSRYLVKRTGEKVFLECVQDMDHENMFWYRQDPGLGLRLIYFSYDVKMKEKGDIPEGYSVSREKKERFSLILESASTNQTSMYLCASSLIDVGTDTQYFGPGTRLTVL.

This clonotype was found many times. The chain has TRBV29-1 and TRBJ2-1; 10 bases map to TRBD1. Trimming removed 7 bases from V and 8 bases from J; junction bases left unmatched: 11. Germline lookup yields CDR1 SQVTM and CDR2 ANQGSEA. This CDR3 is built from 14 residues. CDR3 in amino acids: CSAPGQGYVDEQFF. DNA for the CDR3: TGCAGCGCCCCGGGACAGGGGTATGTCGATGAGCAGTTCTTC.

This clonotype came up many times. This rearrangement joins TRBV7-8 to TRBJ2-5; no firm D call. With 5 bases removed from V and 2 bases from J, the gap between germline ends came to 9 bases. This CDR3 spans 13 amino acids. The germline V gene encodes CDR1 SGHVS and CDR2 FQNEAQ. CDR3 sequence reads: CASSLFRQETQYF. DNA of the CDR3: TGTGCCAGCAGCCTCTTTAGACAAGAGACCCAGTACTTC.

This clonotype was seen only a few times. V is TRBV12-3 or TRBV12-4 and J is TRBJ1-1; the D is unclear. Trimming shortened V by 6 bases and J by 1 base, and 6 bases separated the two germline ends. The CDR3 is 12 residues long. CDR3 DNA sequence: TGTGCCAGCAGGACGGGGAACACTGAAGCTTTCTTT. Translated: CASRTGNTEAFF.

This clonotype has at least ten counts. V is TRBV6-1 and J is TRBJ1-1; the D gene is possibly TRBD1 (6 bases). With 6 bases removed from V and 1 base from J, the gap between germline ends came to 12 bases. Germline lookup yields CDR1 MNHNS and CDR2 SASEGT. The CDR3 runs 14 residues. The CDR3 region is CASSRGHSNTEAFF. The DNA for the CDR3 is TGTGCCAGCAGCAGGGGACACTCGAACACTGAAGCTTTCTTT.

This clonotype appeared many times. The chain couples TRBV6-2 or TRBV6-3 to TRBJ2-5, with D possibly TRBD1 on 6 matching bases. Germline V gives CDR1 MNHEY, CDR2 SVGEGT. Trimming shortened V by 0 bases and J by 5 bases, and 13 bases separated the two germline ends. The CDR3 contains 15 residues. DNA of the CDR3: TGTGCCAGCAGTTACTCATTGCGAGACAGGGAGACCCAGTACTTC. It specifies CASSYSLRDRETQYF.

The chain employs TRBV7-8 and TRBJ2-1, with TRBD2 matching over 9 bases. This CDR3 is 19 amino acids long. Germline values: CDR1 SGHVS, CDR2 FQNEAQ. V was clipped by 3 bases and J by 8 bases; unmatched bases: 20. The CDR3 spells CASSLGGRAIDEGGDEQFF. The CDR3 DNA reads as TGTGCCAGCAGCTTGGGCGGGAGGGCCATCGATGAAGGTGGTGATGAGCAGTTCTTC.

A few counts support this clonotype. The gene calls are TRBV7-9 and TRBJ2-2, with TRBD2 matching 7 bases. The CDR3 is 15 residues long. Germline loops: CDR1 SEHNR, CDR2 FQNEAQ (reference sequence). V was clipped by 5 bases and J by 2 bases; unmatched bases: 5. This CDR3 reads CASSKGLRNTGELFF. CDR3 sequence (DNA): TGTGCCAGCAGCAAGGGACTACGAAACACCGGGGAGCTGTTTTTT.

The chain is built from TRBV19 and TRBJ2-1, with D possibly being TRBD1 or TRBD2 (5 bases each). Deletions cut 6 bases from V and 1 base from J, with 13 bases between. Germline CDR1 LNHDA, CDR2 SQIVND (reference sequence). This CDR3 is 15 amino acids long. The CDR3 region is CASRGDGASYNEQFF. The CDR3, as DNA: TGTGCCAGTAGGGGGGACGGAGCTTCCTACAATGAGCAGTTCTTC.

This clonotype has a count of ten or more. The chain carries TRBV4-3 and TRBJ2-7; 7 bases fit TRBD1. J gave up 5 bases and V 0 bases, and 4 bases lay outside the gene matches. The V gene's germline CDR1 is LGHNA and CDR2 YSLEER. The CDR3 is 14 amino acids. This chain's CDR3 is CASSQETGINEQYF. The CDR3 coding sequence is TGCGCCAGCAGCCAAGAGACAGGGATCAACGAGCAGTACTTC.

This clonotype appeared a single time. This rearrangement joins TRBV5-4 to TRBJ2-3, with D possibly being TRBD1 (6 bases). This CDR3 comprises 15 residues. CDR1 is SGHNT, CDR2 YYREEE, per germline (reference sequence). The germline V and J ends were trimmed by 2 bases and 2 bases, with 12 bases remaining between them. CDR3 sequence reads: CASSFPDRTTDTQYF. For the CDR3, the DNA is TGTGCCAGCAGCTTCCCCGACAGGACCACAGATACGCAGTATTTT. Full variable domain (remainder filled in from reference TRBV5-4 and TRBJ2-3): ETGVTQSPTHLIKTRGQQVTLRCSSQSGHNTVSWYQQALGQGPQFIFQYYREEENGRGNFPPRFSGLQFPNYSSELNVNALELDDSALYLCASSFPDRTTDTQYFGPGTRLTVL.